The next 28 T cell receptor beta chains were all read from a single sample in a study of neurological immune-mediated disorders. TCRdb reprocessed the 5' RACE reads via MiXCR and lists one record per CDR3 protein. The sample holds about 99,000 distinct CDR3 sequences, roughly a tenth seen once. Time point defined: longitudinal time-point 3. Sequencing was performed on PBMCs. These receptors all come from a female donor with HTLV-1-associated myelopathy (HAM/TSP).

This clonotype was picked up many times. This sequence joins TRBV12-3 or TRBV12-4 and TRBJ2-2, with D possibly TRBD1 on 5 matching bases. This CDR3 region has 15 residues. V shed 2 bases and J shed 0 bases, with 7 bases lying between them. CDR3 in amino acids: CASSLSRANTGELFF. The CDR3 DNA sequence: TGTGCCAGCAGTTTAAGCAGGGCGAACACCGGGGAGCTGTTTTTT.

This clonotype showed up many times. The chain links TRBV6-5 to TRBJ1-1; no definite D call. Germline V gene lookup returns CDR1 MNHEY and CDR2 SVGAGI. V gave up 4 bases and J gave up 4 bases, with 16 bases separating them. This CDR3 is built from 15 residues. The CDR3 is CASSSQPSFVTEAFF. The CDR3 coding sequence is TGTGCCAGCAGTTCACAGCCCTCTTTTGTCACTGAAGCTTTCTTT.

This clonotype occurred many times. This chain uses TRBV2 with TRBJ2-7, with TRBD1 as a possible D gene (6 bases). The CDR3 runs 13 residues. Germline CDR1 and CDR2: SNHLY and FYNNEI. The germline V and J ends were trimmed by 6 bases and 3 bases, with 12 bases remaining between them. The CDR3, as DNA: TGTGCCAGCAGCTTGGACAGAAACTACGAGCAGTACTTC. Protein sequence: CASSLDRNYEQYF.

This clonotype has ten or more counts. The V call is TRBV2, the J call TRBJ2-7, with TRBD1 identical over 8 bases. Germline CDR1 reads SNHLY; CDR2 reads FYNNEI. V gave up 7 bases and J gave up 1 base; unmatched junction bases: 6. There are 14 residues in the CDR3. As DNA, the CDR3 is TGTGCCAGCACCGGACAGGGCCCGTCCTACGAGCAGTACTTC. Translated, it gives CASTGQGPSYEQYF.

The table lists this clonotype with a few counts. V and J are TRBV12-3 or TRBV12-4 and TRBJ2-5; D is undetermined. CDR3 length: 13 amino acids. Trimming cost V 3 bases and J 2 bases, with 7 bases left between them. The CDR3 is CASSLSNQETQYF. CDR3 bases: TGTGCCAGCAGTTTGAGCAATCAAGAGACCCAGTACTTC.

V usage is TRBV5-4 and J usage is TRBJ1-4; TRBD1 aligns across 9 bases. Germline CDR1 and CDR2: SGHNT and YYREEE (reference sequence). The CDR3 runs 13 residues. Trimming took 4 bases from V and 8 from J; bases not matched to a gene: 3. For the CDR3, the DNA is TGTGCCAGCAGCCCGGGACAGGGCGAAAAACTGTTTTTT. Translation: CASSPGQGEKLFF.

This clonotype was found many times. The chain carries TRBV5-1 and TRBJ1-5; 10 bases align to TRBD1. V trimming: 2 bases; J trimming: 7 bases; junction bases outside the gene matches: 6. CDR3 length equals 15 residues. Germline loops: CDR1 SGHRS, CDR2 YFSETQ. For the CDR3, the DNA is TGCGCCAGCAGCTTTGAGACAGGGGGCAGCCAGCCCCAGCATTTT. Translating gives CASSFETGGSQPQHF.

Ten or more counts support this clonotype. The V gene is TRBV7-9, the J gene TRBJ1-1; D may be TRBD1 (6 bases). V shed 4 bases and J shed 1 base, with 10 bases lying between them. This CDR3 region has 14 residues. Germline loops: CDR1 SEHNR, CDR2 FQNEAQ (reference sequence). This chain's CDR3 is CASSSQGWNTEAFF. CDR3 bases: TGTGCCAGCAGCTCACAGGGATGGAACACTGAAGCTTTCTTT.

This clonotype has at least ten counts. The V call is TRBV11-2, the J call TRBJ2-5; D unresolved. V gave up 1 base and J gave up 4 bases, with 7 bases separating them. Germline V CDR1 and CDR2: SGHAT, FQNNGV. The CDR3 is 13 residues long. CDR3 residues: CASSLAGGETQYF. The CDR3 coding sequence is TGTGCCAGCAGCTTAGCGGGCGGAGAGACCCAGTACTTC.

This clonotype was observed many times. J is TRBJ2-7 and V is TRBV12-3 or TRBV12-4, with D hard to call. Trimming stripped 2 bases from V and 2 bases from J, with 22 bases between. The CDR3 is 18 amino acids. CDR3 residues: CASSLWLPKTAPTYEQYF. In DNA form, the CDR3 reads TGTGCCAGCAGTTTATGGTTGCCTAAGACGGCGCCTACCTACGAGCAGTACTTC.

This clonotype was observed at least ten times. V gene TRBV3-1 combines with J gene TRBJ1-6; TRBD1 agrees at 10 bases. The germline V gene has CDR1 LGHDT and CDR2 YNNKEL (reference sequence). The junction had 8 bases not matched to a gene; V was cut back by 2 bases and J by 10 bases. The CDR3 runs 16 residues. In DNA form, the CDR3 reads TGTGCCAGCAGCCAATCTTTGACAGGGGGCGGGTCACCCCTCCACTTT. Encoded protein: CASSQSLTGGGSPLHF.

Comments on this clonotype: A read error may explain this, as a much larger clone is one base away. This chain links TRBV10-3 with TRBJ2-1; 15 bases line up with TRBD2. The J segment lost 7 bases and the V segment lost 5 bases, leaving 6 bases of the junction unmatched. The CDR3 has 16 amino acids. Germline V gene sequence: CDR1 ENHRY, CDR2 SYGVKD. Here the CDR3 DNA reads TGTGCCATCAGTTACTCCGGACTAGCGGGGGGGAATGAGCAGTTCTTC. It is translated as CAISYSGLAGGNEQFF.

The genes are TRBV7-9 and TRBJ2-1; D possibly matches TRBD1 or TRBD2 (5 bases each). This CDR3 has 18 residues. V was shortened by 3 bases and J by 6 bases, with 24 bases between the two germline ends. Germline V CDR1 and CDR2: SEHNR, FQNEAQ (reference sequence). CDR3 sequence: CASSLYRGRQGASNEQFF. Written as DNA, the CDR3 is TGTGCCAGCAGCTTGTACCGTGGGCGGCAGGGAGCCTCCAATGAGCAGTTCTTC.

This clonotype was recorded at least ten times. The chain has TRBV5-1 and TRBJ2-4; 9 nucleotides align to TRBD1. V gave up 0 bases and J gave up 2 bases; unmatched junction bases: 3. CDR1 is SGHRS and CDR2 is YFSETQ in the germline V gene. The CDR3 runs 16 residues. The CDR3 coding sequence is TGCGCCAGCAGCTTGGAGGACAGGGGTCCCAAAAACATTCAGTACTTC. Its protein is CASSLEDRGPKNIQYF.

Written as DNA, the CDR3 is TGTGCCAGCTCACCACTAATCAACCAGCGGGGCTACTACGAGCAGTACTTC. Protein sequence: CASSPLINQRGYYEQYF. The chain combines TRBV18 with TRBJ2-7, with 7 bases identical to TRBD2. The J segment lost 3 bases and the V segment lost 1 base, leaving 12 bases of the junction unmatched. The CDR3 totals 17 residues. Germline V gives CDR1 KGHSH, CDR2 LQKENI.

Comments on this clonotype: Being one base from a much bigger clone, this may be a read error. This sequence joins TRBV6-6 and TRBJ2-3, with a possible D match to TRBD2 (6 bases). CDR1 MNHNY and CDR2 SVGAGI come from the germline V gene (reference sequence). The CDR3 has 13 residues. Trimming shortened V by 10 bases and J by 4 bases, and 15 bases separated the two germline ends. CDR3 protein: CANRDSAADTQYF. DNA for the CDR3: TGTGCCAACCGGGACTCCGCCGCAGATACGCAGTATTTT.

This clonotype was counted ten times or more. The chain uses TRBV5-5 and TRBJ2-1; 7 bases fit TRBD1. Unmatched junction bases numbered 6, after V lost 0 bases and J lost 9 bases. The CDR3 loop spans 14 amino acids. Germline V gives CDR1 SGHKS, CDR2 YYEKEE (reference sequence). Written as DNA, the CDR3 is TGTGCCAGCAGCTTGGACAGGGGTCGAAGTGAGCAGTTCTTC. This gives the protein CASSLDRGRSEQFF.

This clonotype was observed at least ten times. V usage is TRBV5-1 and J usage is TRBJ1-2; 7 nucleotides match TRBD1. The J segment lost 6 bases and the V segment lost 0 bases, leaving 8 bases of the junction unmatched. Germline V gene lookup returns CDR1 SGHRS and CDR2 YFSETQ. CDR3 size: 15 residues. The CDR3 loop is CASSLDHRGFNGYTF. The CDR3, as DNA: TGCGCCAGCAGCTTGGACCACAGGGGTTTCAATGGCTACACCTTC.

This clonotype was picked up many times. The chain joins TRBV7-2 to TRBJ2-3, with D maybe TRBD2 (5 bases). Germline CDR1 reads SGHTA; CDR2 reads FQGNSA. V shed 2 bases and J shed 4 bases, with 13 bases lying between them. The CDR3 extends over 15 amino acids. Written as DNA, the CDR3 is TGTGCCAGCAGCTTATTTCGGGGTTCGGCAGATACGCAGTATTTT. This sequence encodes CASSLFRGSADTQYF.

The CDR3 is CASSRGHNYEQYF. The CDR3 nucleotides read TGTGCCAGCAGCCGAGGACACAACTACGAGCAGTACTTC. The genes are TRBV12-3 or TRBV12-4 and TRBJ2-7; D might be TRBD1 (5 bases). The CDR3 is made up of 13 amino acids. Trimming left V 6 bases short and J 3 bases short, with 12 bases between.

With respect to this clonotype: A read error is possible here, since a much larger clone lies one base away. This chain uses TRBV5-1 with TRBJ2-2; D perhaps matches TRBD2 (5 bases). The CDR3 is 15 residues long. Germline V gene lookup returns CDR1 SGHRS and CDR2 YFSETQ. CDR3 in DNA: TGCACCAGCAGCTTGTATAGCGTAGACACCGGGGAGCTGTTTTTT. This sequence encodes CTSSLYSVDTGELFF.

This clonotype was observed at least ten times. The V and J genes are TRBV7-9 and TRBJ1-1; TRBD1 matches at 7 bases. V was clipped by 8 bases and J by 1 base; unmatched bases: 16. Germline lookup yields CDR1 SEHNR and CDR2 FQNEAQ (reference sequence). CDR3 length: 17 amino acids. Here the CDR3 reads CASRDSISGPKNTEAFF. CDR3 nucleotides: TGTGCCAGCCGGGACAGTATCTCGGGGCCTAAGAACACTGAAGCTTTCTTT.

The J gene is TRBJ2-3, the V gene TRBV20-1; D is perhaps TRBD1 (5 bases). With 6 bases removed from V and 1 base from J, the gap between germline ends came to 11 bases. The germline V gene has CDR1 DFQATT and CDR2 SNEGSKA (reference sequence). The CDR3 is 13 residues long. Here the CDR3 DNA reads TGCAGTGCGGAGCCCAGGGGCACAGATACGCAGTATTTT. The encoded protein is CSAEPRGTDTQYF.

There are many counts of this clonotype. DNA for the CDR3: TGTGCCACCAAAAACCAATACAGGGCGACTAGCACAGATACGCAGTATTTT. Translation gives CATKNQYRATSTDTQYF. This chain joins TRBV6-5 and TRBJ2-3; tentative D call: TRBD1 (6 bases). The germline V gene has CDR1 MNHEY and CDR2 SVGAGI. This CDR3 spans 17 amino acids. V lost 10 bases, J lost 0 bases, and 23 bases lay in between.

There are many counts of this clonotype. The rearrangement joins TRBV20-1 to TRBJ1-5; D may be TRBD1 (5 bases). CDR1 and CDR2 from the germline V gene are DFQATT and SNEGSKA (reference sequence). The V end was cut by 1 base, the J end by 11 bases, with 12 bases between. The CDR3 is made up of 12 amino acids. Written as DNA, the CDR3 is TGCAGTGCTAGAGTTGGGGCTTCTGCCCAGCATTTT. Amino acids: CSARVGASAQHF.

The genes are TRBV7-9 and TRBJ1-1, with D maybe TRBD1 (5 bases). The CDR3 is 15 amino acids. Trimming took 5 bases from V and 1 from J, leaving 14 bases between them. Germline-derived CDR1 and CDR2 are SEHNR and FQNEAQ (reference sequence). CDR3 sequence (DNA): TGTGCCAGCAGCCGTACCCCCACAGGGAACACTGAAGCTTTCTTT. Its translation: CASSRTPTGNTEAFF.

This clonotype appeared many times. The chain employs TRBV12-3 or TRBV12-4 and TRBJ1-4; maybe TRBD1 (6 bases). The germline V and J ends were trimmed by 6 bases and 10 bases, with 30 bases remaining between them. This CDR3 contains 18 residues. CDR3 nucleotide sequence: TGTGCCAGCAGCTTCGAGACGTCCACCAGGGGAATGTTGGGAAAACTGTTTTTT. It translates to CASSFETSTRGMLGKLFF.

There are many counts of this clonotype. CDR3 in amino acids: CASSLTGQGQLGTQYF. CDR3 in DNA: TGCGCCAGCAGCTTAACCGGACAGGGCCAACTCGGGACCCAGTACTTC. This rearrangement joins TRBV5-1 to TRBJ2-5; 8 bases align to TRBD1. J gave up 7 bases and V 2 bases, and 13 bases lay outside the gene matches. CDR1 and CDR2 (germline): SGHRS, YFSETQ. CDR3 length: 16 residues.